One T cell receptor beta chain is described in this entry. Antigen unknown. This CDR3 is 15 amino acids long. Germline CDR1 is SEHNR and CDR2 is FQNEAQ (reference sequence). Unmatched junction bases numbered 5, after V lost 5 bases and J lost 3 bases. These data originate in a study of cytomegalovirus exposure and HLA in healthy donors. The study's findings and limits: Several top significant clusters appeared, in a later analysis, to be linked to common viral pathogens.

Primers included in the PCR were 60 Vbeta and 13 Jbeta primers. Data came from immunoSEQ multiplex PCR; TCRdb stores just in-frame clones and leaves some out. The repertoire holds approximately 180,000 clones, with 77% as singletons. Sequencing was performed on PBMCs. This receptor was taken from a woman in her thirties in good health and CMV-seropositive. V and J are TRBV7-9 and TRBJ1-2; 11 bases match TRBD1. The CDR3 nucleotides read TGTGCCAGCAGCCCCGGGACAGGGGGGGACTATGGCTACACCTTC. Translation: CASSPGTGGDYGYTF.